What follows are 6 T cell receptor beta chains derived from one specimen sequenced in a study of cytomegalovirus exposure and HLA in healthy donors. Sequencing was performed with immunoSEQ multiplex PCR; in TCRdb, only in-frame clones are kept and a portion is missing. The data hold 220,000 or so clones, with roughly 83% observed a single time. The specimen was PBMCs. Source of these receptors: a woman aged 25 to 39 in good health and CMV-seropositive.

As regards this clone: One end of the junction fails to match germline, which may point to a read error. This chain connects TRBV6-5 to TRBJ2-4; 11 positions agree with TRBD1. The V gene's germline CDR1 is MNHEY and CDR2 SVGAGI. The CDR3 is made up of 13 amino acids. In nucleotides, the CDR3 is TGTGCCAGCAGTTATCCCGGACAGGGGGCCCATAAGTTC. It yields the protein CASSYPGQGAHKF.

In its sample, this clone was seen a few times. This sequence joins TRBV9 and TRBJ1-1, with D perhaps matching TRBD1 (5 bases). The V and J ends lost 0 bases and 7 bases respectively, with 7 bases between them. This CDR3 is 12 amino acids long. Looked up from germline, CDR1 is SGDLS and CDR2 is YYNGEE. CDR3 sequence: CASSVVQGEAFF. The CDR3 DNA sequence: TGTGCCAGCAGCGTAGTGCAGGGTGAAGCTTTCTTT.

The chain links TRBV11-3 to TRBJ1-2; 8 bases map to TRBD1. In germline, CDR1 is SGHNT, CDR2 YENEEA. With 5 bases clipped from V and 1 base from J, the junction kept 3 bases outside the gene matches. This CDR3 has 14 amino acids. Here the CDR3 DNA reads TGTGCCAGCAGCCCCGACAGGGGTAACTATGGCTACACCTTC. It translates to CASSPDRGNYGYTF.

This clone was counted a few times. The rearrangement links TRBV5-1 to TRBJ1-2; D not certain. Germline CDR1 reads SGHRS; CDR2 reads YFSETQ. This CDR3 comprises 12 residues. Trimming left V 0 bases short and J 7 bases short, with 7 bases between. Written as DNA, the CDR3 is TGCGCCAGCAGCTTGGATGCTGGTGGCTACACCTTC. Protein product: CASSLDAGGYTF.

This clone was seen only a few times. V and J are TRBV19 and TRBJ1-2, with 8 bases lining up with TRBD1. CDR3 size: 11 residues. With 8 bases clipped from V and 8 bases from J, the junction kept 4 bases outside the gene matches. The germline CDR1 and CDR2 sequences are LNHDA and SQIVND (reference sequence). The CDR3 DNA reads TGTGCCAGTCGACAGGGGAGAGGCTACACCTTC. Translation: CASRQGRGYTF.

This chain uses TRBV7-2 with TRBJ1-2; TRBD1 is a possible D gene (5 bases). Germline CDR1 SGHTA, CDR2 FQGNSA. V lost 6 bases and J 3 bases, leaving 11 bases between the germline ends. The CDR3 totals 13 residues. DNA of the CDR3: TGTGCCAGCAGTCCAGCGGGGGACTATGGCTACACCTTC. This codes for CASSPAGDYGYTF.